The subject of this entry is one TCR beta chain. Its cognate antigen is unknown. A J-beta primer mix and a sample-barcoded 5' primer were used in a second PCR of about 7 to 12 cycles. Using its own MiXCR run on the 5' RACE reads, TCRdb lists one record per CDR3 protein. The table lists about 380,000 distinct CDR3 sequences, 45% to 65% of them singletons. Germline assignment: CDR1 MDHEN and CDR2 SYDVKM. The CDR3 sequence is 14 residues long. Germline trimming cut 7 bases from V and 6 bases from J; bases unmatched to any gene: 11. The sample is drawn from a study of blood T cells in healthy people across ages. Overall study results and limits: Per million T cells, the diversity of TCR beta decreased roughly linearly as age advanced.

The chain has TRBV28 and TRBJ2-7; 8 positions match TRBD1. This receptor was identified in a man aged 55 to 70 in good health. The sequencing input was blood. CDR3 region: CASKTGTGWGEQYF. As DNA, the CDR3 is TGTGCCAGCAAAACCGGGACAGGCTGGGGCGAGCAGTACTTC.